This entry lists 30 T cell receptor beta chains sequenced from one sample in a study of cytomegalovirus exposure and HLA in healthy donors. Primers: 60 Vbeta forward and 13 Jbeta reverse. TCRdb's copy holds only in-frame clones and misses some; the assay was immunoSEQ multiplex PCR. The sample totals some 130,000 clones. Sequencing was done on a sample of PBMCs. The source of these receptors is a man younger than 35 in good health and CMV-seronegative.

This CDR3 reads CANTDRVEEQYF. In DNA, the CDR3 is TGTGCCAACACGGACAGGGTAGAGGAGCAGTACTTC. J is TRBJ2-7 and V is TRBV10-3, with TRBD1 identical over 8 bases. Germline V gene sequence: CDR1 ENHRY, CDR2 SYGVKD. V lost 10 bases to trimming and J lost 7 bases; unmatched junction nucleotides: 9. The CDR3 runs 12 residues.

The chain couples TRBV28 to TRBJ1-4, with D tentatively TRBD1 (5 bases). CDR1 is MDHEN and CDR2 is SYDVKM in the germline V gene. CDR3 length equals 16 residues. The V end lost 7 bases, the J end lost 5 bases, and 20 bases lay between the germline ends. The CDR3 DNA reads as TGTGCCAGCACCACCCCTGGAGGGACCCAAAATGAAAAACTGTTTTTT. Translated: CASTTPGGTQNEKLFF.

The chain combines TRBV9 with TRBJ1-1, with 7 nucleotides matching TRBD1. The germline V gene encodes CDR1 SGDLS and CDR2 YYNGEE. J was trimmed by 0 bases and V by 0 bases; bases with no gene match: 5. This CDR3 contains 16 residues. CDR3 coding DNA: TGTGCCAGCAGCGTAGTGGTCGGACAGGTGAACACTGAAGCTTTCTTT. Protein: CASSVVVGQVNTEAFF.

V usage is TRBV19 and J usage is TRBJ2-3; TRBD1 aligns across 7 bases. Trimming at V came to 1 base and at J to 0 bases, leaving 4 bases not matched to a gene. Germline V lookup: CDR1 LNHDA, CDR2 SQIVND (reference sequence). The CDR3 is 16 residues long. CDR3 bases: TGTGCCAGTAGTATAGGGGACAGCAGGAGCACAGATACGCAGTATTTT. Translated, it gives CASSIGDSRSTDTQYF.

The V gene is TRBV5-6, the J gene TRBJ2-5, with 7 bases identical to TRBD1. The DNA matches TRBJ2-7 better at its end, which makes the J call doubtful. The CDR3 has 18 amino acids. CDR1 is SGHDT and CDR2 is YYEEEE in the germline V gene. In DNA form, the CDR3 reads TGTGCCAGCAGCGAGACGGGAAGGGGGCGCGACGTGACCTACGAGCAGTACTTC. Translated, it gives CASSETGRGRDVTYEQYF.

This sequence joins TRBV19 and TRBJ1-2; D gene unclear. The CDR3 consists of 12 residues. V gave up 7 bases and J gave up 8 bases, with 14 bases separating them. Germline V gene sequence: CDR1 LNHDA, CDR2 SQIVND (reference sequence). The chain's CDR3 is CASKRTYGGYTF. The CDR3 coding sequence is TGTGCCAGTAAACGGACTTACGGGGGCTACACCTTC.

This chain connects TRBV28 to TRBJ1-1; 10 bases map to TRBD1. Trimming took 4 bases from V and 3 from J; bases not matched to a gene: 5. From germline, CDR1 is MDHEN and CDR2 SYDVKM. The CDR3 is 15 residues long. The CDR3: CASSSSGTGDTEAFF. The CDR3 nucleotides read TGTGCCAGCAGTTCATCCGGGACAGGGGACACTGAAGCTTTCTTT.

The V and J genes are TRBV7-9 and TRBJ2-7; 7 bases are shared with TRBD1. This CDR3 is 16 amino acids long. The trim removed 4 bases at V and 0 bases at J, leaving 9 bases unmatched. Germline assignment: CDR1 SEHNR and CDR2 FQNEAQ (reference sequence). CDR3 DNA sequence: TGTGCCAGCAGCTCCCGGACAGGTCGAACCTCCTACGAGCAGTACTTC. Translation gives CASSSRTGRTSYEQYF.

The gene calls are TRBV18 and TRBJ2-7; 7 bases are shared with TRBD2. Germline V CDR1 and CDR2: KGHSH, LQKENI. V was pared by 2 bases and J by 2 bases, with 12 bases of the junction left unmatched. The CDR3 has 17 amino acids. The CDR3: CASSPSPPSGDPYEQYF. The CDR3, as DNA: TGTGCCAGCTCACCATCGCCGCCCAGCGGGGATCCCTACGAGCAGTACTTC.

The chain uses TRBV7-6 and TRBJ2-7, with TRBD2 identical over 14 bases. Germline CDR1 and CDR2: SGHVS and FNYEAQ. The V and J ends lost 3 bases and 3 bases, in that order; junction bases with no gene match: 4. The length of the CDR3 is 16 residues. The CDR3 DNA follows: TGTGCCAGCAGCTTCGCCGGGACTAGCGGGAGCTACGAGCAGTACTTC. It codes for CASSFAGTSGSYEQYF. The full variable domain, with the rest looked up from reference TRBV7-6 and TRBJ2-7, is GAGVSQSPRYKVTKRGQDVALRCDPISGHVSLYWYRQALGQGPEFLTYFNYEAQQDKSGLPNDRFSAERPEGSISTLTIQRTEQRDSAMYRCASSFAGTSGSYEQYFGPGTRLTVT.

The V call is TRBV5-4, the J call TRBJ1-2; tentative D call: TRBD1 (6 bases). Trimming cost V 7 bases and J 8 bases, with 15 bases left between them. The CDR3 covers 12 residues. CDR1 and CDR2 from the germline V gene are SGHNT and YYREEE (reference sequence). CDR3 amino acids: CASGGAGEGYTF. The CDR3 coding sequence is TGTGCCAGCGGGGGGGCCGGTGAGGGCTACACCTTC.

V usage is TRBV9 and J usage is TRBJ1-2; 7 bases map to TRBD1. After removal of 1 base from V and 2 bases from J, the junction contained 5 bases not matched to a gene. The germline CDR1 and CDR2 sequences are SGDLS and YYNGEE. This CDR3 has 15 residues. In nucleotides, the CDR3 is TGTGCCAGCAGCGTACTGGACAGGATGAACTATGGCTACACCTTC. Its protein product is CASSVLDRMNYGYTF. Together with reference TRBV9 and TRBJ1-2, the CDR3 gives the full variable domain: DSGVTQTPKHLITATGQRVTLRCSPRSGDLSVYWYQQSLDQGLQFLIQYYNGEERAKGNILERFSAQQFPDLHSELNLSSLELGDSALYFCASSVLDRMNYGYTFGSGTRLTVV.

In DNA form, the CDR3 reads TGCGCCAGCAGCCAAGCCATACAGGGGAATCAGCCCCAGCATTTT. It specifies CASSQAIQGNQPQHF. The rearrangement links TRBV4-1 to TRBJ1-5; 7 nucleotides align to TRBD1. Unmatched junction bases numbered 4, after V lost 1 base and J lost 4 bases. The CDR3 extends over 15 amino acids. The germline V gene encodes CDR1 MGHRA and CDR2 YSYEKL.

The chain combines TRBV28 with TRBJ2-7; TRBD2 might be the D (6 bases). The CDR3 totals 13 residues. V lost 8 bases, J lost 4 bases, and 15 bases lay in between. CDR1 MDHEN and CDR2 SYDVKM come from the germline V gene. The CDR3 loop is CASGGTLFYEQYF. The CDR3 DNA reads TGTGCCAGCGGAGGGACCCTTTTTTACGAGCAGTACTTC.

CDR3 residues: CASGHSATNEKLFF. The DNA for the CDR3 is TGTGCCAGCGGCCACAGTGCAACTAATGAAAAACTGTTTTTT. The gene calls are TRBV27 and TRBJ1-4; no definite D call. The CDR3 runs to 14 residues. The germline V and J ends were trimmed by 8 bases and 0 bases, with 10 bases remaining between them. Germline CDR1 reads MNHEY; CDR2 reads SMNVEV (reference sequence).

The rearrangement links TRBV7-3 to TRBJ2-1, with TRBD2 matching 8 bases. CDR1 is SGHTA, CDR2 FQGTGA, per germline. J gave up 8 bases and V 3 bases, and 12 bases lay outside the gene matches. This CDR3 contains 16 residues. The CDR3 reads CASSLGAGGSWDEQFF. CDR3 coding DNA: TGTGCCAGCAGCTTGGGCGCGGGAGGCTCCTGGGATGAGCAGTTCTTC.

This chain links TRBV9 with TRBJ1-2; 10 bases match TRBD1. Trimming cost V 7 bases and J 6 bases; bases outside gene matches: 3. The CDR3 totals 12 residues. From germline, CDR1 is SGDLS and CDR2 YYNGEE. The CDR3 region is CASHDRGHGYTF. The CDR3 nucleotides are TGTGCCAGCCATGACAGGGGGCATGGCTACACCTTC.

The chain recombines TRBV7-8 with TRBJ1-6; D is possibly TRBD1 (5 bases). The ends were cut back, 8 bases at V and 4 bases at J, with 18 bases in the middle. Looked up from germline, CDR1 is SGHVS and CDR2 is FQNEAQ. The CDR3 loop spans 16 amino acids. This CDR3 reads CASGASGSYYNSPLHF. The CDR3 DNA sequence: TGTGCCAGCGGGGCCTCGGGCAGCTATTATAATTCACCCCTCCACTTT.

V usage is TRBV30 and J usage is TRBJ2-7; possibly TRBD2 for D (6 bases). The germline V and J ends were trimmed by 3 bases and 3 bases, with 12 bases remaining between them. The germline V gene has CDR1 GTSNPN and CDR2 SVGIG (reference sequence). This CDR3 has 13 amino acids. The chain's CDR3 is CAWRGGPSYEQYF. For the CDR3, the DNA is TGTGCCTGGAGGGGAGGCCCAAGCTACGAGCAGTACTTC. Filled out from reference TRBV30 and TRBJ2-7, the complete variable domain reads SQTIHQWPATLVQPVGSPLSLECTVEGTSNPNLYWYRQAAGRGLQLLFYSVGIGQISSEVPQNLSASRPQDRQFILSSKKLLLSDSGFYLCAWRGGPSYEQYFGPGTRLTVT.

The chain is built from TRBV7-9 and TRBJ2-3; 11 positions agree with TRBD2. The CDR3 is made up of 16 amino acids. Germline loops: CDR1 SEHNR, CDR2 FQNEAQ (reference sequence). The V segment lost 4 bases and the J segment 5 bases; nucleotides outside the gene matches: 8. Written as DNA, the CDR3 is TGTGCCAGCAGCTCCAAAACTAGCGGGAGAATAGATACGCAGTATTTT. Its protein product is CASSSKTSGRIDTQYF.

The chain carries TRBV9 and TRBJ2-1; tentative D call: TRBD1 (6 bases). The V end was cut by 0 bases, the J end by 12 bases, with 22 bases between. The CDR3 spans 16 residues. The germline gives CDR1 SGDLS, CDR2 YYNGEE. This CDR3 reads CASSVERGSFNVGQFF. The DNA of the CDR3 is TGTGCCAGCAGCGTAGAAAGGGGGAGTTTCAATGTAGGGCAGTTCTTC.

This chain's CDR3 is CASSLERGVGAGELFF. CDR3 coding DNA: TGTGCCAGCAGCTTGGAGCGCGGGGTAGGAGCCGGGGAGCTGTTTTTT. The V call is TRBV5-4, the J call TRBJ2-2; TRBD2 might be the D (6 bases). CDR1 and CDR2 (germline): SGHNT, YYREEE (reference sequence). The CDR3 is 16 amino acids. Between the trimmed V and J ends, which lost 0 bases and 6 bases, there was a span of 15 bases.

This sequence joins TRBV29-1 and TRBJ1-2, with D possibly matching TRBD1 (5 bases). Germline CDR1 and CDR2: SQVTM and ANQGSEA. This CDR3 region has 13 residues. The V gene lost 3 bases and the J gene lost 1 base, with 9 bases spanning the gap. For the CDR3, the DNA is TGCAGCGTTGACGGGGGAATTAACTATGGCTACACCTTC. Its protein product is CSVDGGINYGYTF.

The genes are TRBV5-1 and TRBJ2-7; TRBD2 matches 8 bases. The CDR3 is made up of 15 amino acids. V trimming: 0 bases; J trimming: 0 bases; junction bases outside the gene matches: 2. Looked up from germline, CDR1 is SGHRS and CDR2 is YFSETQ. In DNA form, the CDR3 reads TGCGCCAGCAGCTTGGCAAGCGGGAGCTCCTACGAGCAGTACTTC. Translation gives CASSLASGSSYEQYF.

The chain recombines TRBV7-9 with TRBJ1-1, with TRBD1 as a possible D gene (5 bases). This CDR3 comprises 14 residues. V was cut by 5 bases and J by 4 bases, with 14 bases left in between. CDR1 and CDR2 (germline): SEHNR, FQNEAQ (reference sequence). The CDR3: CASSPRGGATEAFF. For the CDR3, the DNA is TGTGCCAGCAGCCCGCGGGGAGGGGCCACTGAAGCTTTCTTT.

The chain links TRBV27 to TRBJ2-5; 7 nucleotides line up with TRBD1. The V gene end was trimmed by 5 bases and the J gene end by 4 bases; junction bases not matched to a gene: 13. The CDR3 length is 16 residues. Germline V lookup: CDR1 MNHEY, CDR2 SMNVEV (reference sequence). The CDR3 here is CASSSDRERRGETQYF. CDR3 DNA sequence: TGTGCCAGCAGTAGCGACAGGGAGCGTAGAGGAGAGACCCAGTACTTC.

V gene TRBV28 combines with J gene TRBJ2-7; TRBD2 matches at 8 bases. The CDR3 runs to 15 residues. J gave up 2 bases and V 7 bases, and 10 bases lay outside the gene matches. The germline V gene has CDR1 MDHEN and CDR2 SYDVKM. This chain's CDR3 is CASTPGGEGAYEQYF. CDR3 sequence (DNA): TGTGCCAGCACCCCCGGGGGGGAAGGGGCCTACGAGCAGTACTTC.

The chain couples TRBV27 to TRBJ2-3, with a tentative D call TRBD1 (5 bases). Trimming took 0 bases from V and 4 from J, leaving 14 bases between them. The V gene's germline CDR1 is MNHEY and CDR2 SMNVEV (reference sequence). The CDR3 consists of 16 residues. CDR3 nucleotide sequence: TGTGCCAGCAGTTTATCGAAAAGGGGTTGGGCAGATACGCAGTATTTT. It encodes CASSLSKRGWADTQYF.

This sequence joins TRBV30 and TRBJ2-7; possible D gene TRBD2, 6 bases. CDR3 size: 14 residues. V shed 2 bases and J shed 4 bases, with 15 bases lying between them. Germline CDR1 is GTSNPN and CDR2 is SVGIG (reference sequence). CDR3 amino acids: CAWSRGDSEYEQYF. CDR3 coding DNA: TGTGCCTGGAGTCGAGGGGACTCGGAGTACGAGCAGTACTTC. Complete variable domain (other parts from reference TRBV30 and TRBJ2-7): SQTIHQWPATLVQPVGSPLSLECTVEGTSNPNLYWYRQAAGRGLQLLFYSVGIGQISSEVPQNLSASRPQDRQFILSSKKLLLSDSGFYLCAWSRGDSEYEQYFGPGTRLTVT.

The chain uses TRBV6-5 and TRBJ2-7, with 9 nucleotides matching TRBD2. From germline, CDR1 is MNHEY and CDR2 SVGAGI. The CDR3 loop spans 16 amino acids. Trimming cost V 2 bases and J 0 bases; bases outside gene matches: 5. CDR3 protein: CASSYDASGASYEQYF. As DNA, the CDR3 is TGTGCCAGCAGTTACGATGCTAGCGGGGCCTCCTACGAGCAGTACTTC.